One sample yielded the 9 T cell receptor beta chains listed below, sequenced in a study of human T cells and chemical hapten exposure. From the RACE reads, TCRdb called clonotypes with MiXCR, one entry per CDR3 protein. The sample lists 89,000 or so distinct CDR3 sequences, 6% to 8.5% occurring once. Sample time point: patch test 2, 6 weeks after DPC sensitization. Specified treatment: therapeutic diphenylcyclopropenone sensitization with weekly scalp DPC. The specimen comprised whole blood, sampled in connection with sensitization to the hapten diphenylcyclopropenone (DPC). These receptor sequences come from a young woman with alopecia areata. Some clones in this sample may be carry-over from other donors' samples.

A few counts support this clonotype. J is TRBJ2-3 and V is TRBV30; 8 nucleotides line up with TRBD2. This CDR3 region has 14 residues. Germline-derived CDR1 and CDR2 are GTSNPN and SVGIG (reference sequence). V lost 8 bases to trimming and J lost 4 bases; unmatched junction nucleotides: 11. The CDR3 reads CARSTLGGADTQYF. For the CDR3, the DNA is TGTGCCCGGTCCACCCTCGGGGGGGCAGATACGCAGTATTTT.

This clonotype was found a few times. The CDR3 is CASSFPDRDHAFF. CDR3 bases: TGTGCCAGCAGCTTTCCGGACAGGGACCATGCTTTCTTT. The chain links TRBV11-1 to TRBJ1-1, with 8 bases aligning to TRBD1. The CDR3 runs 13 residues. V shed 3 bases, J shed 11 bases, and the junction held 8 bases outside the gene matches. Germline CDR1 and CDR2: SGHAT and FQDESV (reference sequence).

The rearrangement joins TRBV6-5 to TRBJ2-3, with a tentative D call TRBD1 (6 bases). V shed 5 bases and J shed 6 bases, with 15 bases lying between them. The CDR3 loop spans 14 amino acids. Germline CDR1 reads MNHEY; CDR2 reads SVGAGI. The CDR3 is CASSHLDSRDTQYF. As DNA, the CDR3 is TGTGCCAGCAGTCACCTGGACAGTAGGGATACGCAGTATTTT.

The chain couples TRBV9 to TRBJ2-3, with 7 nucleotides matching TRBD2. The CDR3 has 13 residues. The germline V gene encodes CDR1 SGDLS and CDR2 YYNGEE. With V trimmed by 7 bases and J by 4 bases, 6 bases remained unmatched. The CDR3 loop reads CASGRLAADTQYF. In DNA, the CDR3 is TGTGCCAGCGGGAGACTAGCCGCAGATACGCAGTATTTT.

This clonotype was observed a few times. The chain combines TRBV7-6 with TRBJ2-3, with a possible D match to TRBD1 (5 bases). Germline CDR1 and CDR2: SGHVS and FNYEAQ. V lost 5 bases and J lost 2, with 17 bases in between. The CDR3 runs to 16 residues. In DNA, the CDR3 is TGTGCCAGCAGCGGCACAGGTGGCTACTCCACAGATACGCAGTATTTT. Protein: CASSGTGGYSTDTQYF.

This clonotype was recorded at least ten times. V is TRBV2 and J is TRBJ2-3; no firm D call. V was pared by 6 bases and J by 2 bases, with 18 bases between. The CDR3 extends over 16 amino acids. Germline CDR1 SNHLY, CDR2 FYNNEI. CDR3 DNA sequence: TGTGCCAGCAGCGGTTACAGTATATACCTCACAGATACGCAGTATTTT. This translates into CASSGYSIYLTDTQYF.

This clonotype showed up just a few times. The CDR3 DNA reads TGTGCCAGCAGTCGCATGTCCGGGACAGGCGCGCTCCTTGATGAAAAACTGTTTTTT. Its protein is CASSRMSGTGALLDEKLFF. V gene TRBV6-2 or TRBV6-3 combines with J gene TRBJ1-4; the match to TRBD1 covers 8 bases. The J segment lost 6 bases and the V segment lost 5 bases, leaving 20 bases of the junction unmatched. Germline CDR1 and CDR2: MNHEY and SVGEGT. This CDR3 comprises 19 residues.

The rearrangement links TRBV12-3 or TRBV12-4 to TRBJ1-2, with 7 bases matching TRBD1. J gave up 7 bases and V 6 bases, and 8 bases lay outside the gene matches. This CDR3 is built from 13 residues. CDR3 sequence (DNA): TGTGCCAGCAGCTTACAGGGGAGTGGTGGCTACACCTTC. Its translation is CASSLQGSGGYTF.

The CDR3 region is CASSLVSLGNTIYF. The CDR3 coding sequence is TGTGCCAGCAGCTTAGTGTCGTTAGGAAACACCATATATTTT. The rearrangement joins TRBV7-2 to TRBJ1-3; D not resolved. The CDR3 has 14 residues. Between the trimmed V and J ends, which lost 1 base and 4 bases, there was a span of 8 bases. In germline, CDR1 is SGHTA, CDR2 FQGNSA. Variable domain in full (rest from reference TRBV7-2 and TRBJ1-3): GAGVSQSPSNKVTEKGKDVELRCDPISGHTALYWYRQSLGQGLEFLIYFQGNSAPDKSGLPSDRFSAERTGGSVSTLTIQRTQQEDSAVYLCASSLVSLGNTIYFGEGSWLTVV.